Each of the 22 T cell receptor beta chains below was sequenced from the same sample in a study of shared clonotypes between healthy human individuals. Selected positively for CCR7 and CD45RO-negative, naive CD8 cells excluded terminally differentiated effector memory CD45RA+ cells. TCRdb keeps only in-frame clones here, not all; method: immunoSEQ multiplex PCR. This table has about 1.9 million clones, just under 95% appearing once. The sequenced sample was naive CD8+ T cells from PBMCs. These receptors were collected from a young man in good health. Some clones in this sample may be carry-over from other donors' samples.

This chain connects TRBV6-5 to TRBJ2-2; TRBD2 matches at 8 bases. The CDR3 has 16 amino acids. The trim removed 0 bases at V and 4 bases at J, leaving 4 bases unmatched. Looked up from germline, CDR1 is MNHEY and CDR2 is SVGAGI. CDR3 nucleotide sequence: TGTGCCAGCAGTTACTCGGATCGGGAGGGCACCGGGGAGCTGTTTTTT. This gives the protein CASSYSDREGTGELFF.

This clone has a single count. Other DNA sequences in this specimen translate into the identical CDR3. The chain joins TRBV9 to TRBJ1-1; D is perhaps TRBD1 (6 bases). The V end was cut by 5 bases, the J end by 5 bases, with 13 bases between. This CDR3 comprises 13 residues. The V gene's germline CDR1 is SGDLS and CDR2 YYNGEE. The CDR3 loop is CASSTGGGTEAFF. In nucleotides, the CDR3 is TGTGCCAGCAGTACAGGAGGGGGTACTGAAGCTTTCTTT.

In this sample, this clone turned up once. The J gene is TRBJ2-6, the V gene TRBV5-6; tentative D call: TRBD1 (6 bases). V was cut by 5 bases and J by 0 bases, with 15 bases left in between. There are 17 residues in the CDR3. CDR1 SGHDT and CDR2 YYEEEE come from the germline V gene. CDR3 amino acids: CASRGLGHLSGANVLTF. The CDR3 DNA sequence: TGTGCCAGCAGAGGGCTGGGACACCTCTCTGGGGCCAACGTCCTGACTTTC.

The chain couples TRBV5-4 to TRBJ2-7, with 9 bases fitting TRBD2. The V and J ends lost 3 bases and 4 bases, in that order; junction bases with no gene match: 11. The CDR3 contains 16 residues. Germline assignment: CDR1 SGHNT and CDR2 YYREEE (reference sequence). The CDR3 bases are TGTGCCAGCAGCTATCGAGGGGGCGGGAGGGTGTACGAGCAGTACTTC. This sequence encodes CASSYRGGGRVYEQYF.

The chain recombines TRBV27 with TRBJ1-2; TRBD1 aligns across 7 bases. V lost 0 bases to trimming and J lost 4 bases; unmatched junction nucleotides: 5. This CDR3 comprises 15 residues. Germline V lookup: CDR1 MNHEY, CDR2 SMNVEV (reference sequence). CDR3 in amino acids: CASSLSPDRTYGYTF. DNA for the CDR3: TGTGCCAGCAGTTTATCCCCGGACAGGACCTATGGCTACACCTTC.

The chain employs TRBV4-3 and TRBJ1-1; no clear D gene. The V gene lost 1 base and the J gene lost 5 bases, with 11 bases spanning the gap. Looked up from germline, CDR1 is LGHNA and CDR2 is YSLEER. CDR3 length: 14 amino acids. CDR3 sequence (DNA): TGCGCCAGCAGCCAAGGGGAGGGATGGACTGAAGCTTTCTTT. Translation gives CASSQGEGWTEAFF.

There are a few counts of this clone. The same CDR3 arises from other DNA sequences in this sample as well. This rearrangement joins TRBV19 to TRBJ1-1, with D perhaps TRBD1 (5 bases). Germline CDR1 reads LNHDA; CDR2 reads SQIVND (reference sequence). CDR3 size: 15 residues. The ends were cut back, 1 base at V and 0 bases at J, with 9 bases in the middle. The CDR3 protein is CASSIVRGMNTEAFF. In DNA form, the CDR3 reads TGTGCCAGTAGTATAGTAAGGGGAATGAACACTGAAGCTTTCTTT. Full variable domain (outside the CDR3, taken from reference TRBV19 and TRBJ1-1): DGGITQSPKYLFRKEGQNVTLSCEQNLNHDAMYWYRQDPGQGLRLIYYSQIVNDFQKGDIAEGYSVSREKKESFPLTVTSAQKNPTAFYLCASSIVRGMNTEAFFGQGTRLTVV.

The chain carries TRBV19 and TRBJ1-1, with D perhaps matching TRBD1 (5 bases). The germline V gene has CDR1 LNHDA and CDR2 SQIVND (reference sequence). CDR3 length equals 14 residues. Trimming removed 9 bases from V and 2 bases from J, with 16 bases in between. Written as DNA, the CDR3 is TGTGCCAGCAACTGGGGGGAGTCAAACACTGAAGCTTTCTTT. It translates to CASNWGESNTEAFF.

The chain is built from TRBV27 and TRBJ1-1, with 7 positions matching TRBD1. Trimming cost V 7 bases and J 0 bases; bases outside gene matches: 5. Germline V gives CDR1 MNHEY, CDR2 SMNVEV (reference sequence). This CDR3 has 14 amino acids. CDR3 protein: CASIRQGMNTEAFF. The CDR3 DNA reads as TGTGCCAGCATAAGACAGGGCATGAACACTGAAGCTTTCTTT.

The rearrangement joins TRBV6-1 to TRBJ1-2; D not resolved. In germline, CDR1 is MNHNS, CDR2 SASEGT. V was clipped by 6 bases and J by 6 bases, with 8 bases between them. This CDR3 comprises 11 residues. The chain's CDR3 is CASRSWDGYTF. DNA for the CDR3: TGTGCCAGCAGATCTTGGGATGGCTACACCTTC.

The chain employs TRBV5-1 and TRBJ2-3; D gene unclear. Germline V gene sequence: CDR1 SGHRS, CDR2 YFSETQ. The ends were cut back, 2 bases at V and 0 bases at J, with 7 bases in the middle. The CDR3 is made up of 14 amino acids. The DNA for the CDR3 is TGCGCCAGCAGCTTATGGGGAAGCACAGATACGCAGTATTTT. Protein sequence: CASSLWGSTDTQYF.

The chain combines TRBV4-1 with TRBJ1-2; D remains ambiguous. The length of the CDR3 is 14 residues. CDR1 is MGHRA, CDR2 YSYEKL, per germline. V was shortened by 3 bases and J by 6 bases, with 14 bases between the two germline ends. In DNA, the CDR3 is TGCGCCAGCAGCCAGGGCCCGAGAAGGGATGGCTACACCTTC. Translating gives CASSQGPRRDGYTF.

The chain has TRBV16 and TRBJ2-7, with a tentative D call TRBD2 (6 bases). V lost 2 bases to trimming and J lost 1 base, with 9 bases between them. The CDR3 covers 14 residues. Germline CDR1 is KGHSY and CDR2 is FQNENV. Here the CDR3 reads CASSQAGTSYEQYF. The CDR3 region has the DNA TGTGCCAGCAGCCAAGCCGGGACTTCCTACGAGCAGTACTTC.

The chain employs TRBV15 and TRBJ2-7; D uncertain. Between the trimmed V and J ends, which lost 0 bases and 2 bases, there was a span of 11 bases. The germline CDR1 and CDR2 sequences are LNHNV and YYDKDF (reference sequence). The CDR3 runs to 15 residues. For the CDR3, the DNA is TGTGCCACCAGCAGAGATTTGTTCCTAGCCTACGAGCAGTACTTC. Translation gives CATSRDLFLAYEQYF. Full variable domain (rest looked up from reference TRBV15 and TRBJ2-7): DAMVIQNPRYQVTQFGKPVTLSCSQTLNHNVMYWYQQKSSQAPKLLFHYYDKDFNNEADTPDNFQSRRPNTSFCFLDIRSPGLGDTAMYLCATSRDLFLAYEQYFGPGTRLTVT.

Remarks on this clone: The sample has other DNA sequences that encode this CDR3 too. The chain has TRBV27 and TRBJ2-7, with unresolved D. From germline, CDR1 is MNHEY and CDR2 SMNVEV (reference sequence). The V gene lost 3 bases and the J gene lost 2 bases, with 8 bases spanning the gap. This CDR3 spans 13 amino acids. The chain's CDR3 is CASSLGTTYEQYF. The CDR3 nucleotides read TGTGCCAGCAGTTTGGGCACAACCTACGAGCAGTACTTC.

V usage is TRBV5-3 and J usage is TRBJ2-7; a possible D gene is TRBD2 (6 bases). TRBV5-3 is placed among ORFs of uncertain function. This CDR3 has 15 amino acids. The V gene lost 4 bases and the J gene lost 2 bases, with 16 bases spanning the gap. CDR3 sequence reads: CARSGVGGATYEQYF. CDR3 bases: TGTGCCAGAAGCGGCGTGGGGGGTGCAACCTACGAGCAGTACTTC.

The chain employs TRBV19 and TRBJ2-1; TRBD2 is a possible D gene (6 bases). CDR3 size: 14 residues. The germline gives CDR1 LNHDA, CDR2 SQIVND (reference sequence). The germline V and J ends were trimmed by 1 base and 6 bases, with 10 bases remaining between them. The CDR3 DNA follows: TGTGCCAGTAGTATAGTTGGAGGGCCCAATGAGCAGTTCTTC. Amino acid sequence: CASSIVGGPNEQFF. Full variable domain (remainder filled in from reference TRBV19 and TRBJ2-1): DGGITQSPKYLFRKEGQNVTLSCEQNLNHDAMYWYRQDPGQGLRLIYYSQIVNDFQKGDIAEGYSVSREKKESFPLTVTSAQKNPTAFYLCASSIVGGPNEQFFGPGTRLTVL.

The V and J genes are TRBV7-9 and TRBJ2-7; 8 nucleotides align to TRBD1. The length of the CDR3 is 15 residues. CDR1 and CDR2 (germline): SEHNR, FQNEAQ (reference sequence). The J segment lost 4 bases and the V segment lost 5 bases, leaving 10 bases of the junction unmatched. The CDR3 nucleotides are TGTGCCAGCAGCAGAGGACAGGGCGGTTCTTACGAGCAGTACTTC. It codes for CASSRGQGGSYEQYF. The entire variable domain, with the rest obtained from reference TRBV7-9 and TRBJ2-7, is as follows: DTGVSQNPRHKITKRGQNVTFRCDPISEHNRLYWYRQTLGQGPEFLTYFQNEAQLEKSRLLSDRFSAERPKGSFSTLEIQRTEQGDSAMYLCASSRGQGGSYEQYFGPGTRLTVT.

This clone was seen more than once but under ten times. CDR3 region: CAWSPTSGGARDTEAFF. CDR3 bases: TGTGCCTGGAGTCCCACCTCGGGGGGCGCGAGGGACACTGAAGCTTTCTTT. This chain joins TRBV30 and TRBJ1-1; D is perhaps TRBD1 (6 bases). There are 17 residues in the CDR3. V shed 2 bases and J shed 3 bases, with 22 bases lying between them. Germline CDR1 reads GTSNPN; CDR2 reads SVGIG (reference sequence).

The chain employs TRBV7-9 and TRBJ2-1; D gene ambiguous. The CDR3 loop spans 12 amino acids. Trimming took off 5 bases at V and 9 bases at J, with 11 bases between the two ends. The germline V gene has CDR1 SEHNR and CDR2 FQNEAQ (reference sequence). The CDR3 reads CASSPRWGEQFF. The CDR3 nucleotides read TGTGCCAGCAGCCCGCGGTGGGGTGAGCAGTTCTTC. The entire variable domain, with the rest obtained from reference TRBV7-9 and TRBJ2-1, is as follows: DTGVSQNPRHKITKRGQNVTFRCDPISEHNRLYWYRQTLGQGPEFLTYFQNEAQLEKSRLLSDRFSAERPKGSFSTLEIQRTEQGDSAMYLCASSPRWGEQFFGPGTRLTVL.

The chain recombines TRBV27 with TRBJ1-2, with D perhaps matching TRBD1 (5 bases). Germline CDR1 MNHEY, CDR2 SMNVEV (reference sequence). Between the trimmed V and J ends, which lost 4 bases and 4 bases, there was a span of 19 bases. This CDR3 has 16 residues. CDR3 sequence: CASSSTARGSLYGYTF. The CDR3 region has the DNA TGTGCCAGCAGTTCCACCGCTCGGGGGTCCCTCTATGGCTACACCTTC.

The chain uses TRBV4-3 and TRBJ1-1, with TRBD1 matching over 12 bases. With 2 bases clipped from V and 0 bases from J, the junction kept 4 bases outside the gene matches. Per germline, CDR1 LGHNA and CDR2 YSLEER. The CDR3 spans 17 residues. The CDR3: CASSQPGTGGMNTEAFF. CDR3 bases: TGCGCCAGCAGCCAACCCGGGACAGGGGGCATGAACACTGAAGCTTTCTTT.